A single sample is the source of the 15 T cell receptor beta chains below, sequenced in a study of blood T cell repertoires in COVID-19. TCRdb's copy holds only in-frame clones and misses some; the assay was immunoSEQ multiplex PCR. This table holds around 250,000 clones, roughly 85% found once. Sample: peripheral blood. Receptor source: a man aged 45-65 years with active or convalescent COVID-19.

This clone was counted ten times or more. The genes are TRBV20-1 and TRBJ2-7; a weak D match, TRBD2 (6 bases). Germline CDR1 DFQATT, CDR2 SNEGSKA (reference sequence). Trimming removed 3 bases from V and 7 bases from J, with 13 bases in between. The CDR3 runs 12 residues. CDR3 amino acids: CSASGTDGEQYF. The CDR3 DNA reads TGCAGTGCTAGTGGGACTGACGGGGAGCAGTACTTC.

V usage is TRBV15 and J usage is TRBJ1-2, with a weak D call TRBD1 (5 bases). Germline loops: CDR1 LNHNV, CDR2 YYDKDF (reference sequence). With 7 bases removed from V and 7 bases from J, the gap between germline ends came to 19 bases. The CDR3 spans 14 residues. The CDR3 DNA reads as TGTGCCACCAACAGCAATCGGGGGGTCTCTGGCTACACCTTC. Its translation is CATNSNRGVSGYTF.

The V and J genes are TRBV5-1 and TRBJ1-2; maybe TRBD1 (5 bases). CDR1 and CDR2 (germline): SGHRS, YFSETQ. V lost 0 bases to trimming and J lost 7 bases, with 7 bases between them. This CDR3 is 12 amino acids long. This chain's CDR3 is CASSLEGAGYTF. The CDR3 DNA reads as TGCGCCAGCAGCTTGGAAGGGGCTGGCTACACCTTC.

The V gene is TRBV15, the J gene TRBJ2-3; 7 positions match TRBD2. The length of the CDR3 is 16 residues. The trim removed 3 bases at V and 0 bases at J, leaving 6 bases unmatched. The germline CDR1 and CDR2 sequences are LNHNV and YYDKDF (reference sequence). The chain's CDR3 is CATSSGREASTDTQYF. In DNA, the CDR3 is TGTGCCACCAGCAGTGGTCGGGAGGCGAGCACAGATACGCAGTATTTT.

Only one count was recorded for this clone. Here the CDR3 DNA reads TGTGCCAGCAGTTCCTCCTACGGGGGTTGGTATGGCTACACCTTC. Protein product: CASSSSYGGWYGYTF. The chain carries TRBV28 and TRBJ1-2; perhaps TRBD1 as D (5 bases). Between the trimmed V and J ends, which lost 4 bases and 5 bases, there was a span of 17 bases. CDR3 size: 15 residues. From germline, CDR1 is MDHEN and CDR2 SYDVKM.

This rearrangement joins TRBV5-1 to TRBJ2-6, with 8 bases identical to TRBD1. Trimming removed 1 base from V and 0 bases from J; junction bases left unmatched: 6. This CDR3 is built from 18 residues. Germline V lookup: CDR1 SGHRS, CDR2 YFSETQ. The CDR3: CASSLQGALSSGANVLTF. CDR3 nucleotides: TGCGCCAGCAGCTTGCAGGGGGCCCTCTCCTCTGGGGCCAACGTCCTGACTTTC.

DNA for the CDR3: TGTGCCAGCAGTTACCGGGGACAGGGATGGCAGCCCCAGCATTTT. Residues: CASSYRGQGWQPQHF. The V call is TRBV6-2 or TRBV6-3, the J call TRBJ1-5; 9 bases fit TRBD1. V was clipped by 2 bases and J by 7 bases; unmatched bases: 6. The CDR3 has 15 amino acids. Looked up from germline, CDR1 is MNHEY and CDR2 is SVGEGT.

V and J are TRBV7-9 and TRBJ1-4; D call uncertain. V was shortened by 2 bases and J by 0 bases, with 4 bases between the two germline ends. The germline CDR1 and CDR2 sequences are SEHNR and FQNEAQ (reference sequence). CDR3 length: 14 amino acids. This CDR3 is CASSLTSTNEKLFF. CDR3 DNA sequence: TGTGCCAGCAGCTTAACTTCAACTAATGAAAAACTGTTTTTT.

This sequence joins TRBV19 and TRBJ2-1; D may be TRBD2 (5 bases). V was cut by 4 bases and J by 4 bases, with 17 bases left in between. The CDR3 contains 16 residues. Germline V gene sequence: CDR1 LNHDA, CDR2 SQIVND (reference sequence). DNA of the CDR3: TGTGCCAGTAGTACGACTACAACCGGGCGGTACAATGAGCAGTTCTTC. The encoded protein is CASSTTTTGRYNEQFF. The variable domain in full, with the rest retrieved from reference TRBV19 and TRBJ2-1, is DGGITQSPKYLFRKEGQNVTLSCEQNLNHDAMYWYRQDPGQGLRLIYYSQIVNDFQKGDIAEGYSVSREKKESFPLTVTSAQKNPTAFYLCASSTTTTGRYNEQFFGPGTRLTVL.

The V and J genes are TRBV28 and TRBJ1-3, with unresolved D. CDR1 and CDR2 from the germline V gene are MDHEN and SYDVKM. The V end lost 6 bases, the J end lost 0 bases, and 12 bases lay between the germline ends. The length of the CDR3 is 15 residues. DNA of the CDR3: TGTGCCAGCAGGCCCTTCGCCTACTCTGGAAACACCATATATTTT. Translated: CASRPFAYSGNTIYF.

V usage is TRBV19 and J usage is TRBJ2-1, with 7 positions matching TRBD2. The CDR3 is 14 amino acids. Germline CDR1 and CDR2: LNHDA and SQIVND (reference sequence). Trimming removed 3 bases from V and 10 bases from J; junction bases left unmatched: 9. The CDR3: CASSIQRDAREQFF. The CDR3 bases are TGTGCCAGTAGTATCCAGCGGGACGCGAGGGAGCAGTTCTTC.

The chain links TRBV6-5 to TRBJ1-5; D gene uncertain. V was pared by 7 bases and J by 5 bases, with 9 bases between. CDR1 is MNHEY and CDR2 is SVGAGI in the germline V gene. This CDR3 has 12 amino acids. As DNA, the CDR3 is TGTGCCAGCACCGTTCTCGATCAGCCCCAGCATTTT. This encodes CASTVLDQPQHF.

This chain joins TRBV5-1 and TRBJ2-7, with TRBD1 matching over 7 bases. Trimming cost V 3 bases and J 0 bases; bases outside gene matches: 3. This CDR3 spans 14 amino acids. CDR1 is SGHRS, CDR2 YFSETQ, per germline. This chain's CDR3 is CASSWGQFSYEQYF. In nucleotides, the CDR3 is TGCGCCAGCAGCTGGGGACAGTTCTCCTACGAGCAGTACTTC.

The chain employs TRBV19 and TRBJ2-2; weak D call: TRBD2 (5 bases). Germline-derived CDR1 and CDR2 are LNHDA and SQIVND (reference sequence). Trimming shortened V by 7 bases and J by 4 bases, and 22 bases separated the two germline ends. The CDR3 totals 17 residues. The CDR3 region has the DNA TGTGCCAGTACCGACCTGGACTTCTACCGCGGCACCGGGGAGCTGTTTTTT. As protein: CASTDLDFYRGTGELFF.

The J gene is TRBJ2-5, the V gene TRBV21-1; TRBD1 is the table's D call and was not checked against the DNA. TRBV21-1 is marked as a pseudogene. The CDR3 is made up of 14 amino acids. Written as DNA, the CDR3 is TGTGCCAGCAAAAACCAGGACAGGGGAGGGACCCAGTACTTC. Protein: CASKNQDRGGTQYF.